This T cell receptor (beta chain) was identified in a study of blood T cells in healthy people across ages. Across the study: Template switching picked up about one barcoded beta molecule for each two T cells.

V lost 0 bases and J lost 0, with 9 bases in between. The germline CDR1 and CDR2 sequences are SGHTA and FQGNSA. This CDR3 region has 16 residues. It was with a sample-barcoded 5' primer and a J-beta primer mix that a second PCR of about 7 to 12 cycles was run. One entry per CDR3 protein, called by TCRdb with MiXCR from the 5' RACE reads. Among roughly 1,800,000 distinct CDR3 sequences listed, approximately 50% were seen once. Samples each yielded at least 5 micrograms of total RNA. The chain couples TRBV7-2 to TRBJ2-1; the D is unclear. The receptor comes from a woman in her thirties or forties in good health. Sequenced: blood. The chain's CDR3 is CASSLAKGSSYNEQFF. The CDR3 nucleotides are TGTGCCAGCAGCTTAGCGAAGGGAAGCTCCTACAATGAGCAGTTCTTC.